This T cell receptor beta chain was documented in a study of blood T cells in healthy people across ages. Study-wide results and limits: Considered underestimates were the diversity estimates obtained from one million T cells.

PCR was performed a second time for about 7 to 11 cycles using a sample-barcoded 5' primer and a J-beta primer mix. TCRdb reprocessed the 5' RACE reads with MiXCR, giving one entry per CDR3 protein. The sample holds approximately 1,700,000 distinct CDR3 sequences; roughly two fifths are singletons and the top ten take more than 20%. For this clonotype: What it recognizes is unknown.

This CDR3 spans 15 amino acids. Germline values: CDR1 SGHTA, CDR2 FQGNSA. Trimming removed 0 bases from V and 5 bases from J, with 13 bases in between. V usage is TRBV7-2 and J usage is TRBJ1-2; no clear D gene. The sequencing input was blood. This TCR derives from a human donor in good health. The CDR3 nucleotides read TGTGCCAGCAGCTTAGCTGGGTCTGGCGGATATGGCTACACCTTC. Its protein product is CASSLAGSGGYGYTF. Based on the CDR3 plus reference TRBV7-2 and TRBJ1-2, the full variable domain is GAGVSQSPSNKVTEKGKDVELRCDPISGHTALYWYRQSLGQGLEFLIYFQGNSAPDKSGLPSDRFSAERTGGSVSTLTIQRTQQEDSAVYLCASSLAGSGGYGYTFGSGTRLTVV.